This TCR beta chain was recovered during a study of cytomegalovirus exposure and HLA in healthy donors. Study-wide background: Previous work identified roughly 120 million unique TCR beta sequences from 150 million to 200 million T cells. The study, taken as a whole, reports: In vitro work confirmed that a few CMV-associated chains recognize CMV antigens. Later analysis showed TCR association rates varying by HLA locus, highest for DRB1 and lowest for HLA-C.

This CDR3 region has 16 residues. Per germline, CDR1 SGHRS and CDR2 YFSETQ. Trimming removed 7 bases from V and 0 bases from J, with 16 bases in between. Points on this clone: What it recognizes is unknown.

PCR was performed using 60 Vbeta and 13 Jbeta primers. Repertoires were generated with immunoSEQ multiplex PCR, while TCRdb's copy carries only in-frame clones and drops some. The sample shows 150,000 to 200,000 clones, more than 75% of them seen only once. Sequencing was done on a sample of PBMCs. This TCR derives from a girl aged 2-10 years in good health and CMV-seropositive. V gene TRBV5-1 combines with J gene TRBJ2-2; possibly TRBD2 for D (6 bases). The DNA for the CDR3 is TGCGCCAGCGGAAAGCGGGCCTTAACGAACACCGGGGAGCTGTTTTTT. Translating gives CASGKRALTNTGELFF.